Following are 22 T cell receptor beta chains from one sample sequenced in a study of T cell responses to AZD1222 COVID-19 vaccine. Sequencing was performed with immunoSEQ multiplex PCR; in TCRdb, only in-frame clones are kept and a portion is missing. Here the sample spans about 270,000 clones, 90% to 95% being singletons. This specimen was peripheral blood, taken 28 days after the second AZD1222 dose. These receptors came from an adult who received the AZD1222 COVID-19 vaccine.

V and J are TRBV6-6 and TRBJ1-2; 7 nucleotides line up with TRBD1. The CDR3 is made up of 15 amino acids. V lost 5 bases and J lost 0; bases outside the gene matches: 6. CDR1 MNHNY and CDR2 SVGAGI come from the germline V gene (reference sequence). The CDR3 is CASSNGQATNYGYTF. The CDR3 region has the DNA TGTGCCAGCAGTAACGGACAGGCCACTAACTATGGCTACACCTTC.

The rearrangement uses TRBV7-9 and TRBJ2-7; D not resolved. Germline values: CDR1 SEHNR, CDR2 FQNEAQ (reference sequence). V lost 5 bases, J lost 4 bases, and 9 bases lay in between. This CDR3 region has 12 residues. The CDR3 loop is CASSPSQYEQYF. CDR3 DNA: TGTGCCAGCAGCCCATCCCAGTACGAGCAGTACTTC.

The chain links TRBV3-1 (or the pseudogene TRBV3-2) to TRBJ1-2, with D unclear. Germline CDR1 and CDR2: LGHDT and YNNKEL (reference sequence). There are 14 residues in the CDR3. The V and J ends lost 1 base and 0 bases respectively, with 6 bases between them. This CDR3 is CASSQGSSNYGYTF. The CDR3, as DNA: TGTGCCAGCAGCCAAGGCAGCTCTAACTATGGCTACACCTTC.

V is TRBV18 and J is TRBJ2-7; 9 nucleotides line up with TRBD2. The germline V gene has CDR1 KGHSH and CDR2 LQKENI. V lost 4 bases, J lost 6 bases, and 10 bases stayed unmatched. The CDR3 contains 15 residues. The CDR3 bases are TGTGCCAGCTCACGGGGGATAGCGGGGGCGGTCGAGCAGTACTTC. Translation: CASSRGIAGAVEQYF. Full variable domain (rest looked up from reference TRBV18 and TRBJ2-7): NAGVMQNPRHLVRRRGQEARLRCSPMKGHSHVYWYRQLPEEGLKFMVYLQKENIIDESGMPKERFSAEFPKEGPSILRIQQVVRGDSAAYFCASSRGIAGAVEQYFGPGTRLTVT.

This chain uses TRBV3-1 (or the pseudogene TRBV3-2) with TRBJ2-5; D is unresolved. Germline-derived CDR1 and CDR2 are LGHDT and YNNKEL (reference sequence). The CDR3 spans 13 residues. The V gene lost 3 bases and the J gene lost 10 bases, with 15 bases spanning the gap. CDR3 sequence (DNA): TGTGCCAGCAGCCACAACGGCATCGGTGGCCAGTACTTC. This translates into CASSHNGIGGQYF.

V usage is TRBV5-1 and J usage is TRBJ2-1; TRBD2 matches at 7 bases. V shed 0 bases, J shed 5 bases, and the junction held 11 bases outside the gene matches. The CDR3 loop spans 17 amino acids. Germline lookup yields CDR1 SGHRS and CDR2 YFSETQ. Here the CDR3 reads CASSLAQLAAVHNEQFF. CDR3 DNA: TGCGCCAGCAGCTTGGCACAGCTAGCGGCCGTTCACAATGAGCAGTTCTTC.

The chain employs TRBV7-9 and TRBJ1-3, with 9 bases lining up with TRBD1. This CDR3 spans 16 amino acids. Losses at the gene ends were 8 bases for V and 2 bases for J; bases not matched to a gene: 10. Germline V gives CDR1 SEHNR, CDR2 FQNEAQ (reference sequence). The CDR3 DNA is TGTGCCAGCGTACCCCGGGACAGGGTACCTGGAAACACCATATATTTT. Translated, it gives CASVPRDRVPGNTIYF.

V gene TRBV7-9 combines with J gene TRBJ2-5; a weak D match, TRBD2 (5 bases). In germline, CDR1 is SEHNR, CDR2 FQNEAQ (reference sequence). This CDR3 has 13 amino acids. V lost 3 bases and J 5 bases, leaving 10 bases between the germline ends. CDR3: CASSFGSSETQYF. CDR3 sequence (DNA): TGTGCCAGCAGCTTTGGGAGCTCGGAGACCCAGTACTTC. The entire variable domain, with the rest obtained from reference TRBV7-9 and TRBJ2-5, is as follows: DTGVSQNPRHKITKRGQNVTFRCDPISEHNRLYWYRQTLGQGPEFLTYFQNEAQLEKSRLLSDRFSAERPKGSFSTLEIQRTEQGDSAMYLCASSFGSSETQYFGPGTRLLVL.

This chain links TRBV19 with TRBJ2-3; no reliable D call. V lost 1 base and J lost 4, with 12 bases in between. The CDR3 length is 15 residues. Germline V lookup: CDR1 LNHDA, CDR2 SQIVND (reference sequence). CDR3 residues: CASSIVPARADTQYF. As DNA, the CDR3 is TGTGCCAGTAGTATAGTCCCAGCCCGGGCAGATACGCAGTATTTT. Filled out from reference TRBV19 and TRBJ2-3, the complete variable domain reads DGGITQSPKYLFRKEGQNVTLSCEQNLNHDAMYWYRQDPGQGLRLIYYSQIVNDFQKGDIAEGYSVSREKKESFPLTVTSAQKNPTAFYLCASSIVPARADTQYFGPGTRLTVL.

The gene calls are TRBV18 and TRBJ2-3; 15 positions match TRBD2. V shed 2 bases and J 3 bases; nucleotides not matched to a gene: 3. The germline gives CDR1 KGHSH, CDR2 LQKENI. The CDR3 length is 17 residues. The CDR3 here is CASSPRGLAGGTDTQYF. In nucleotides, the CDR3 is TGTGCCAGCTCACCAAGAGGACTAGCGGGAGGGACAGATACGCAGTATTTT.

The V call is TRBV5-1, the J call TRBJ2-7, with D perhaps being TRBD1 or TRBD2 (5 bases each). Per the germline V gene, CDR1 is SGHRS and CDR2 is YFSETQ. This CDR3 is built from 14 residues. V lost 6 bases to trimming and J lost 3 bases, with 16 bases between them. The DNA of the CDR3 is TGCGCCAGCAAGGCCAGGGTCGGGGACTACGAGCAGTACTTC. This gives the protein CASKARVGDYEQYF.

The chain links TRBV7-2 to TRBJ1-5; perhaps TRBD1 as D (5 bases). The CDR3 loop spans 15 amino acids. V shed 2 bases and J shed 8 bases, with 16 bases lying between them. Germline V gives CDR1 SGHTA, CDR2 FQGNSA. CDR3 in DNA: TGTGCCAGCAGCTTAAGTCTCAGGGCTTTTGAGCCCCAGCATTTT. Its translation: CASSLSLRAFEPQHF.

As concerns this clone: This sample includes further DNA sequences coding for the same CDR3. The V call is TRBV6-2 or TRBV6-3, the J call TRBJ1-5; no clear D. Trimming left V 6 bases short and J 2 bases short, with 11 bases between. The germline gives CDR1 MNHEY, CDR2 SVGEGT. The CDR3 is made up of 14 amino acids. This CDR3 reads CASSPLGGNQPQHF. CDR3 DNA sequence: TGTGCCAGCAGCCCCCTCGGGGGCAATCAGCCCCAGCATTTT.

This clone showed up just once. In DNA form, the CDR3 reads TGTGCCAGCACCTTAGGCCAGTCCCGAGCTTTCTTT. It codes for CASTLGQSRAFF. The V and J genes are TRBV6-5 and TRBJ1-1; no clear D gene. CDR3 length equals 12 residues. Germline CDR1 is MNHEY and CDR2 is SVGAGI. Trimming took off 7 bases at V and 10 bases at J, with 16 bases between the two ends.

The chain combines TRBV6-1 with TRBJ1-2; D remains ambiguous. Germline-derived CDR1 and CDR2 are MNHNS and SASEGT. This CDR3 contains 13 residues. Between the trimmed V and J ends, which lost 1 base and 4 bases, there was a span of 7 bases. The CDR3 protein is CASSEVDLYGYTF. CDR3 bases: TGTGCCAGCAGTGAAGTTGACCTCTATGGCTACACCTTC.

The chain carries TRBV7-6 and TRBJ2-1; maybe TRBD2 (6 bases). Germline values: CDR1 SGHVS, CDR2 FNYEAQ. This CDR3 contains 16 residues. Trimming removed 1 base from V and 7 bases from J, with 17 bases in between. CDR3 sequence (DNA): TGTGCCAGCAGCTTAGTGGCCGGGACTCTAGGAAATGAGCAGTTCTTC. Protein sequence: CASSLVAGTLGNEQFF.

This rearrangement joins TRBV28 to TRBJ2-7, with D perhaps being TRBD1 or TRBD2 (5 bases each). The CDR3 contains 16 residues. Per germline, CDR1 MDHEN and CDR2 SYDVKM. The V end was cut by 6 bases, the J end by 3 bases, with 21 bases between. The CDR3 spells CASSPILGTLNYEQYF. The CDR3 DNA reads as TGTGCCAGCAGCCCTATCCTTGGGACCCTTAACTACGAGCAGTACTTC.

The chain couples TRBV7-8 to TRBJ1-5; 7 bases fit TRBD1. Per germline, CDR1 SGHVS and CDR2 FQNEAQ. V lost 5 bases and J lost 5; bases outside the gene matches: 9. The CDR3 covers 15 residues. The CDR3 nucleotides are TGTGCCAGCAGCCTTACAGGGGCCGGGGATCAGCCCCAGCATTTT. Its protein product is CASSLTGAGDQPQHF.

This clone was seen only once. This chain connects TRBV6-6 to TRBJ1-2; D is unclear. CDR1 MNHNY and CDR2 SVGAGI come from the germline V gene (reference sequence). The CDR3 is 14 amino acids. V dropped 0 bases and J dropped 6 bases, with 11 bases sitting between them. Here the CDR3 reads CASSYSTELDGYTF. For the CDR3, the DNA is TGTGCCAGCAGTTACTCGACGGAATTAGATGGCTACACCTTC.

This chain uses TRBV19 with TRBJ1-5; 10 bases fit TRBD1. CDR3 size: 15 residues. V dropped 7 bases and J dropped 1; count of bases not matched to a gene: 4. Germline lookup yields CDR1 LNHDA and CDR2 SQIVND (reference sequence). This CDR3 reads CASTDRGRSNQPQHF. Here the CDR3 DNA reads TGTGCCAGTACTGACAGGGGGCGAAGCAATCAGCCCCAGCATTTT.

The chain is built from TRBV7-9 and TRBJ2-7; a possible D gene is TRBD2 (6 bases). Germline values: CDR1 SEHNR, CDR2 FQNEAQ (reference sequence). This CDR3 has 14 amino acids. V gave up 2 bases and J gave up 1 base, with 9 bases separating them. The DNA for the CDR3 is TGTGCCAGCAGCTTACCTCTAGCGTCCTACGAGCAGTACTTC. Amino acid sequence: CASSLPLASYEQYF.

The chain links TRBV3-1 (or the pseudogene TRBV3-2) to TRBJ2-7; 7 bases match TRBD2. J lost 3 bases, V lost 6 bases, and 5 bases had no gene match. The CDR3 extends over 13 amino acids. Germline CDR1 reads LGHDT; CDR2 reads YNNKEL (reference sequence). This CDR3 is CASSRAGDYEQYF. The CDR3 DNA reads TGTGCCAGCAGTCGGGCGGGAGACTACGAGCAGTACTTC.